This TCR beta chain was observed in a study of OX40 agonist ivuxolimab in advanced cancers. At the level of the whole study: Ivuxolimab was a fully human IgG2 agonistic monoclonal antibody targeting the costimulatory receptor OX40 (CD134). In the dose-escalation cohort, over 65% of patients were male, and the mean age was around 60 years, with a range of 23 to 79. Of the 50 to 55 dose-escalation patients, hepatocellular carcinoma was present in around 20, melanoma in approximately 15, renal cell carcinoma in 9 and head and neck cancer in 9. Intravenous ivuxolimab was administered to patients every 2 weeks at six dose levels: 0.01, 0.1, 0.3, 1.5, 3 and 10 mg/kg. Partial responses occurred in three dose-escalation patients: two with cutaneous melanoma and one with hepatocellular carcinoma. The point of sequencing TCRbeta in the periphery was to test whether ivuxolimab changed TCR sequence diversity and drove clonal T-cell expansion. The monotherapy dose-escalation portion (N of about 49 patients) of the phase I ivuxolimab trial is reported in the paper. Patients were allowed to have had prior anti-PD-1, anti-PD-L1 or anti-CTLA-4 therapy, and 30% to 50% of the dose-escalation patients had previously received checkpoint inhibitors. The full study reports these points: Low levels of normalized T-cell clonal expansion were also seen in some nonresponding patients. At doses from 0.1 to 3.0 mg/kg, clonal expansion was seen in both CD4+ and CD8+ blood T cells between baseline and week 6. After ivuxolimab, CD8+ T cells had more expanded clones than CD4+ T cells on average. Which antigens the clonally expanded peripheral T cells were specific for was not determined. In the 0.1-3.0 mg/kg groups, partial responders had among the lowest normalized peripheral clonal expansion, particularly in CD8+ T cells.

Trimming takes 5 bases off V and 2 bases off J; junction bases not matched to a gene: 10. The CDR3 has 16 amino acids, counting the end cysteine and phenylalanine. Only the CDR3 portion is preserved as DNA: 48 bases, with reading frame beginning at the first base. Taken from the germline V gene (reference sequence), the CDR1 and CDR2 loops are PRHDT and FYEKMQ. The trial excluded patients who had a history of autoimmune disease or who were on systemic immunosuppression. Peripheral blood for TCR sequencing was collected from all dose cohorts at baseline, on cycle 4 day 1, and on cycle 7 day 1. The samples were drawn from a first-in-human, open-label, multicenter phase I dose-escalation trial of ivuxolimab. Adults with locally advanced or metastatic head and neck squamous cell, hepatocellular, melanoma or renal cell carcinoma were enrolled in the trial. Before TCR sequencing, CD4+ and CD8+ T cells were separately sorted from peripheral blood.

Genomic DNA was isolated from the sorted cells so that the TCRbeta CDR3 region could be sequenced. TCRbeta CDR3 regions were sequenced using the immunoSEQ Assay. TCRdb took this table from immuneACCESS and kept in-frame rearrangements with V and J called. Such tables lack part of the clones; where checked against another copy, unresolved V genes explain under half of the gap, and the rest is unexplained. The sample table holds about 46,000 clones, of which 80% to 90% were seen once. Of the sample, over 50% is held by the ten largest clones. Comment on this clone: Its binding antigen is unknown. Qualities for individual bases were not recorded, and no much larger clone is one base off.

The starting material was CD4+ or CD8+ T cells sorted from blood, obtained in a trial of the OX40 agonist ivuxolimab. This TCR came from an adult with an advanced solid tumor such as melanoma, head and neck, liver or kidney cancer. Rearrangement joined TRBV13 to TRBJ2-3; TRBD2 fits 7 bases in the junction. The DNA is TGTGCCAGCAGCCCAATAGCGGGCATGCACACAGATACGCAGTATTTT. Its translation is CASSPIAGMHTDTQYF.